The entry below gives a single T cell receptor beta chain sequence along with its context. This clonotype has more than one count but fewer than ten. The specificity of this receptor is unknown. There are no base qualities to consult, and no much larger clone falls within one base. Receptor libraries were prepared by 5' RACE. TCRdb lists the instrument as Illumina HiSeq 2000. A universal primer binding site was introduced by template switching, and a unique molecular identifier was present in the final cDNA, enabling accurate counting of TCR cDNA molecules. First-strand cDNA for TCR alpha and beta chains was synthesized from specific primers in the conserved constant-segment region. To control for contamination, every cDNA library carried two barcodes: a SMART-Mk sample barcode plus Illumina barcodes. TruSeq adapter sequences and Illumina sample barcodes were added in two successive PCR steps. The TCR alpha and beta cDNA libraries were sequenced on the Illumina HiSeq platform using custom primers. Per the source publication's procedure: Unique molecular identifiers were extracted from raw reads with MiGEC, and CDR3 positions were determined with MiXCR. For each individual, recombination models were inferred using an EM algorithm with the repgenHMM and IGoR tools. Shared clonotype analysis was performed with the tcR package in R, normalizing sharing by the product of cloneset sizes. Out-of-frame nonproductive sequences were analyzed to study raw recombination free of thymic and clonal selection effects. Using fastp trimming at Q25 and MiXCR clonotype assembly, TCRdb reanalyzed the public sequencing data and kept in-frame beta chains. Rows are unified per CDR3 protein, each entry keeping the most common DNA and genes. These V and J calls are TCRdb output, not the study's own analysis. The sample records roughly 490,000 distinct CDR3 sequences, 13% to 15% of which are singletons. The ten largest account for 0.8% to 1% of the sample.

All donors were healthy Caucasians. The twin cohort comprised three pairs of female monozygotic twins, all aged about 18 to 30 years. CD4+ and CD8+ T cell populations were isolated with positive isolation kits from Invitrogen. This entry is derived from a study of identical twins (dated by TCRdb to 2016 to 2017). Regarding the study in general: The study deep-sequenced TCR alpha and beta repertoires from monozygotic twins, unrelated adults of various ages and cord blood to test whether fetal clonotypes persist. Replicate twin experiments were performed at different times using different library preparation protocols to rule out contamination.

Here is what the overall study found, with its caveats: Invariant T cells such as MAIT and iNKT could partly confound zero-insertion analyses, though diverse VJ usage argued against this for most clonotypes. In beta out-of-frame sequences, excess twin sharing was weaker, because having fewer shared sequences lowered the signal-to-noise ratio. Abundant cord blood beta clonotypes carried fewer insertions; young adult naive repertoires showed a weaker similar trend, while memory repertoires showed none. Compared with coincidental sharing between unrelated individuals, out-of-frame TCR alpha sequences shared between twins had an excess of sequences with low generation probability. Conclusions relied on cross-sectional statistical analysis, since the same donors could not be followed over many years. In monozygotic twins, recombination models systematically underestimated out-of-frame TCR alpha sharing, but the models matched the sharing seen between unrelated individuals.

For CDR1 and CDR2, the germline V gene lists SGHAT and FQNNGV. V is reduced by 3 bases and J by 2 bases, leaving a spacing of 13 bases between them. The CDR3 starts with the cysteine, ends with the phenylalanine, and has 15 residues. The sequence is cut down to CDR3 DNA, 45 bases in frame from base 1. These data were also reused for a study on yellow fever vaccine responses in identical twins. The second study's paper adds: The T cell response to vaccination in identical twins was reported by the authors to appear partly convergent and partly personalized. Focusing on identical twins, the study followed the T cell clones that responded to the vaccine, and did so with precision.

Sequenced input: CD4+ T cells sorted from blood. The sequence was collected from a woman aged 18-35 years in good health. The receptor chain draws on TRBV11-2 and TRBJ2-5; a confident D gene designation cannot be given. The CDR3 loop reads CASSLRSLWQETQYF. The DNA sequence is TGTGCCAGCAGCTTGAGGTCATTGTGGCAAGAGACCCAGTACTTC.